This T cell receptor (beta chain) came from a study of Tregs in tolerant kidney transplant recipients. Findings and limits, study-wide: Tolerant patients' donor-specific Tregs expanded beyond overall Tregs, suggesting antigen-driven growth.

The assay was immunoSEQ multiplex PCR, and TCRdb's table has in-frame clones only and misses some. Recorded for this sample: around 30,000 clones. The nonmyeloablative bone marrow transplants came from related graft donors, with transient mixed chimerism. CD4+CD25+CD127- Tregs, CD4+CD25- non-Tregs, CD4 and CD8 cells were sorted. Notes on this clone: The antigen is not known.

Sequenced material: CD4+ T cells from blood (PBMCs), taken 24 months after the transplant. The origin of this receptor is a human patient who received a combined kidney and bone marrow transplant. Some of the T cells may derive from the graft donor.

The CDR3 sequence is CASSPRRETKSGANVLTF. The CDR3 DNA, read in part, is TGTGCCAGCTCACCAAGACGCGAGACTAAGTCTGGGGCCAACGTC. J is TRBJ2-6 and V is TRBV18, with D possibly being TRBD2 (5 bases). Read data end 3 residues before the CDR3 end; the end is taken from the germline J gene. There are 18 residues in the CDR3. Germline values: CDR1 KGHSH, CDR2 LQKENI. With 2 bases removed from V and 1 base from J, the gap between germline ends came to 15 bases.